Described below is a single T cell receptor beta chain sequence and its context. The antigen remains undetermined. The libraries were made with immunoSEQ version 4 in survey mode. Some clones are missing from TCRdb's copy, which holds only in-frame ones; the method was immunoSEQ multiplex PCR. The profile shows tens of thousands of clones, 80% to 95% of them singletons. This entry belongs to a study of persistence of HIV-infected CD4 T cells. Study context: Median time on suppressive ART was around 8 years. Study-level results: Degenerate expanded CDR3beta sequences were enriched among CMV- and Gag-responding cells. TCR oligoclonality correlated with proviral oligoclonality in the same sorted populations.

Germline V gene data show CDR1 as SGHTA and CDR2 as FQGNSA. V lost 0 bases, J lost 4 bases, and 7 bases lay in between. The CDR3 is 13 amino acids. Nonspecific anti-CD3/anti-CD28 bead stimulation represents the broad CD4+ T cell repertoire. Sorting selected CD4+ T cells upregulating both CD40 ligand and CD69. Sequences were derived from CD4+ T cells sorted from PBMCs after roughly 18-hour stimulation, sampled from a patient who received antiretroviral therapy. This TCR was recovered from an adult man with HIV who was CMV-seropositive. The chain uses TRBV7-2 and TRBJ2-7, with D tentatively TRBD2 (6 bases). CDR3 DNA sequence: TGTGCCAGCAGCTTAGCGCGGGAATACGAGCAGTACTTC. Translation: CASSLAREYEQYF.